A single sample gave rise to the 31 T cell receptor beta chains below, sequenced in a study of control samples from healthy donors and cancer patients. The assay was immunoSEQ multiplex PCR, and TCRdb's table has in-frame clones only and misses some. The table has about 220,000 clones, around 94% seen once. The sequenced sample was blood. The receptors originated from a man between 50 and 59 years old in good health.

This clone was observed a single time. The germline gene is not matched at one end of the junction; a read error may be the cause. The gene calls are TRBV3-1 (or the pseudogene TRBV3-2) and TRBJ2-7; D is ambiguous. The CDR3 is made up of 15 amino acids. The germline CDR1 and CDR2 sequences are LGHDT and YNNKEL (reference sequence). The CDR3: CASSQEGQRGASVNF. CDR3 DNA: TGTGCCAGCAGCCAAGAAGGGCAGAGAGGAGCCTCCGTAAACTTC.

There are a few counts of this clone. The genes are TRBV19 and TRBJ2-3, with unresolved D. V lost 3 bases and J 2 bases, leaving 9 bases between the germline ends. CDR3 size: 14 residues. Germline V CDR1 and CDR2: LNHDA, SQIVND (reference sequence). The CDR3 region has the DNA TGTGCCAGTAGTATCGCCTTTGACACAGATACGCAGTATTTT. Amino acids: CASSIAFDTDTQYF.

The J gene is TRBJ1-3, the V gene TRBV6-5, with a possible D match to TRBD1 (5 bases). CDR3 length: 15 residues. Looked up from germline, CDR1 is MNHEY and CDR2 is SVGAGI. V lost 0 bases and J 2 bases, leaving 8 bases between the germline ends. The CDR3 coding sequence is TGTGCCAGCAGTTACTCGGAGGGGACTGGAAACACCATATATTTT. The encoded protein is CASSYSEGTGNTIYF.

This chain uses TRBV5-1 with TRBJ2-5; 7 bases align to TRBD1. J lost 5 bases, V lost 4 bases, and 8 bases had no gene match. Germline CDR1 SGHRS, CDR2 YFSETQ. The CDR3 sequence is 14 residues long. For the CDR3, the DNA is TGCGCCAGCAGCAGAGAGGGGGCGATGGAGACCCAGTACTTC. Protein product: CASSREGAMETQYF.

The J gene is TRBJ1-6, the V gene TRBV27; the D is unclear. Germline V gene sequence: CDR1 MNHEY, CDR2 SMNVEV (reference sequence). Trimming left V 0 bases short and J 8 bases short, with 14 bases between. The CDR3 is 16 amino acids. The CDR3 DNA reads TGTGCCAGCAGTTTATCGAGGAAGGGAGGAGATTCACCCCTCCACTTT. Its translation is CASSLSRKGGDSPLHF.

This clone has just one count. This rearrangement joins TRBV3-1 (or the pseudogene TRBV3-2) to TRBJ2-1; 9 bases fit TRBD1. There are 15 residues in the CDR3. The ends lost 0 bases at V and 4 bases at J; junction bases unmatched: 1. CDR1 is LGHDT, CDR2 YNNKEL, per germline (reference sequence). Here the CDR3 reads CASSQEGQGYNEQFF. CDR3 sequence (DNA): TGTGCCAGCAGCCAAGAGGGACAGGGTTACAATGAGCAGTTCTTC.

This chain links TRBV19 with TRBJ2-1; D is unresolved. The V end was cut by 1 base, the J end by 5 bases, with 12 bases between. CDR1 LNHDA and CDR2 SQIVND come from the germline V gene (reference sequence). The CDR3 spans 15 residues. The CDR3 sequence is CASSIAPSSHNEQFF. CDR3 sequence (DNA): TGTGCCAGTAGTATAGCCCCCTCGTCCCACAATGAGCAGTTCTTC. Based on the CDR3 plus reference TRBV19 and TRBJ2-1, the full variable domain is DGGITQSPKYLFRKEGQNVTLSCEQNLNHDAMYWYRQDPGQGLRLIYYSQIVNDFQKGDIAEGYSVSREKKESFPLTVTSAQKNPTAFYLCASSIAPSSHNEQFFGPGTRLTVL.

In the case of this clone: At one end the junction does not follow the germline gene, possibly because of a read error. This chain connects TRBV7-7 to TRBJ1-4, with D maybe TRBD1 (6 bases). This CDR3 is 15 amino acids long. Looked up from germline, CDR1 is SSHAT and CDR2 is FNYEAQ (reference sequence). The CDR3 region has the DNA TGTGCTAGCAGCTTAGAGGGGGGACTTAATGAAAAACTGTTTTTT. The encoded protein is CASSLEGGLNEKLFF. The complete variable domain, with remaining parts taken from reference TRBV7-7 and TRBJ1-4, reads GAGVSQSPRYKVTKRGQDVTLRCDPISSHATLYWYQQALGQGPEFLTYFNYEAQPDKSGLPSDRFSAERPEGSISTLTIQRTEQRDSAMYRCASSLEGGLNEKLFFGSGTQLSVL.

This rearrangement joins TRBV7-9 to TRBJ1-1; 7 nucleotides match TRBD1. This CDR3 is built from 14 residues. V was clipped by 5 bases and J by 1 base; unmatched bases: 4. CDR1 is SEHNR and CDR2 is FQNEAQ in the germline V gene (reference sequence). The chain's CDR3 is CASSTRQGNTEAFF. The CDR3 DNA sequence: TGTGCCAGCAGCACCCGACAGGGGAACACTGAAGCTTTCTTT.

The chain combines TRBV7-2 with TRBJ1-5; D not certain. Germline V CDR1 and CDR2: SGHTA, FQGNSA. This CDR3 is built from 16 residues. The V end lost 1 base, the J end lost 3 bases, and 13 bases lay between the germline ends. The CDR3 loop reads CASSLVWAGTNQPQHF. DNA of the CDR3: TGTGCCAGCAGCTTAGTATGGGCGGGCACCAATCAGCCCCAGCATTTT.

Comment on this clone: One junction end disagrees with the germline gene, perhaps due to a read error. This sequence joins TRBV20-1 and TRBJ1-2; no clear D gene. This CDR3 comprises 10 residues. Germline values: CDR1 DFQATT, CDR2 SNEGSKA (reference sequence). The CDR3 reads CSARETGPSF. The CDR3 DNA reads TGCAGTGCTAGGGAAACTGGACCGAGCTTC.

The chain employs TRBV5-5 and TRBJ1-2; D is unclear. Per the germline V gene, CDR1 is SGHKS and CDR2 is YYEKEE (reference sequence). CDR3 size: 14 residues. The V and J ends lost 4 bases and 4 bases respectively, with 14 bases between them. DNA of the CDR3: TGTGCCAGCAGCCCACCGGACGTTTTCTATGGCTACACCTTC. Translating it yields CASSPPDVFYGYTF.

Here the CDR3 DNA reads TGTGCCAGCAGCTCTACAGGGAATTCCTACGAGCAGTACTTC. Translated, it gives CASSSTGNSYEQYF. The rearrangement links TRBV9 to TRBJ2-7, with D possibly TRBD1 on 6 matching bases. V shed 4 bases and J shed 1 base, with 12 bases lying between them. The CDR3 runs 14 residues. Per germline, CDR1 SGDLS and CDR2 YYNGEE.

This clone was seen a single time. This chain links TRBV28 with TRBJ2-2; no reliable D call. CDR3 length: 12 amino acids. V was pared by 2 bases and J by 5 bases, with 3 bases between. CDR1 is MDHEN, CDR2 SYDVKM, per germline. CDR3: CASSLPTGELFF. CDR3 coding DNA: TGTGCCAGCAGTTTACCGACCGGGGAGCTGTTTTTT.

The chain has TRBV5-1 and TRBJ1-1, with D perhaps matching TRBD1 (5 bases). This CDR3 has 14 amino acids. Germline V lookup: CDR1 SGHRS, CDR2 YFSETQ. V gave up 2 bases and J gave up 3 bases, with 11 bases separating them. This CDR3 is CASSFGRADTEAFF. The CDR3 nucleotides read TGCGCCAGCAGCTTTGGCAGGGCGGACACTGAAGCTTTCTTT.

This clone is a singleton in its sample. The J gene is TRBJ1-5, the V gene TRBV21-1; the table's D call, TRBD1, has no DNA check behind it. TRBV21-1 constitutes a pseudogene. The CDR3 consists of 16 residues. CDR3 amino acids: CASSPPRGGQPHPQHF. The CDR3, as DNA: TGTGCCAGCAGCCCCCCCAGAGGCGGACAGCCCCATCCCCAGCATTTT.

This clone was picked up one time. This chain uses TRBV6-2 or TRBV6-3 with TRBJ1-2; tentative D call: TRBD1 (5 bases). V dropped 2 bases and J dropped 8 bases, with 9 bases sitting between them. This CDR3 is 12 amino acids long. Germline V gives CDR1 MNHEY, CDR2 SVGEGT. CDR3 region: CASSYEGRGYTF. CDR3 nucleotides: TGTGCCAGCAGTTACGAGGGGAGGGGCTACACCTTC.

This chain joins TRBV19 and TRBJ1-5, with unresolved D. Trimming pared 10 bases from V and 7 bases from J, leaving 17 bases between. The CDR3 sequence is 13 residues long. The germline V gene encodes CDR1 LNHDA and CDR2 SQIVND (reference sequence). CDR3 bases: TGTGCCACCCCGGGGAGGGTAAGACAGCCCCAGCATTTT. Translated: CATPGRVRQPQHF.

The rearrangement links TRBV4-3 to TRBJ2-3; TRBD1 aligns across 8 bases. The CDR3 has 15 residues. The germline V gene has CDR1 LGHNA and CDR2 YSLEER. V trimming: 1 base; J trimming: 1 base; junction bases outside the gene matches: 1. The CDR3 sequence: CASSQGQGRTDTQYF. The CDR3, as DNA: TGCGCCAGCAGCCAAGGACAGGGGCGCACAGATACGCAGTATTTT.

CDR3 in DNA: TGTGCCAGCAGCTTTCCCGGGACAGACTACAATGAGCAGTTCTTC. Protein product: CASSFPGTDYNEQFF. The chain employs TRBV7-9 and TRBJ2-1, with TRBD1 matching over 7 bases. In germline, CDR1 is SEHNR, CDR2 FQNEAQ (reference sequence). The trim removed 3 bases at V and 3 bases at J, leaving 5 bases unmatched. The CDR3 contains 15 residues. The full variable domain, its missing parts supplied by reference TRBV7-9 and TRBJ2-1, is DTGVSQNPRHKITKRGQNVTFRCDPISEHNRLYWYRQTLGQGPEFLTYFQNEAQLEKSRLLSDRFSAERPKGSFSTLEIQRTEQGDSAMYLCASSFPGTDYNEQFFGPGTRLTVL.

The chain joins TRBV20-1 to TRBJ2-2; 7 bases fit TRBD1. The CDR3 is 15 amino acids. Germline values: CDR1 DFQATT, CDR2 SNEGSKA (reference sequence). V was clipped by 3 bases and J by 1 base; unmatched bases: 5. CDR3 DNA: TGCAGTGCTAGTACAGGGGCCCTGAACACCGGGGAGCTGTTTTTT. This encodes CSASTGALNTGELFF.

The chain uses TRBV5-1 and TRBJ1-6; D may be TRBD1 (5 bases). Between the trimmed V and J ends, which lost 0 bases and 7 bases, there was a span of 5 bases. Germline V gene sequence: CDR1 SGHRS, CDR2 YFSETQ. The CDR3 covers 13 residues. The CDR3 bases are TGCGCCAGCAGCTTGGGACAGAATTCACCCCTCCACTTT. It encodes CASSLGQNSPLHF.

In DNA, the CDR3 is TGTGCCAGTACCCATGGGGGGAGTCGCAATCAGCCCCAGCATTTT. Protein sequence: CASTHGGSRNQPQHF. The V gene is TRBV19, the J gene TRBJ1-5, with D possibly matching TRBD1 (5 bases). Between the trimmed V and J ends, which lost 7 bases and 2 bases, there was a span of 15 bases. The CDR3 has 15 residues. Germline V gene data show CDR1 as LNHDA and CDR2 as SQIVND (reference sequence).

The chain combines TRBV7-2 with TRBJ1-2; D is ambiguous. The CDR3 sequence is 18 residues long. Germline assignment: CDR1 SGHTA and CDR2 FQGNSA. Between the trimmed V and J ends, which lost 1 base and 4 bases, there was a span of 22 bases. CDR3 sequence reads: CASSLESLGRLISYGYTF. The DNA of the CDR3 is TGTGCCAGCAGCTTAGAGTCGTTGGGCAGGTTAATTTCCTATGGCTACACCTTC.

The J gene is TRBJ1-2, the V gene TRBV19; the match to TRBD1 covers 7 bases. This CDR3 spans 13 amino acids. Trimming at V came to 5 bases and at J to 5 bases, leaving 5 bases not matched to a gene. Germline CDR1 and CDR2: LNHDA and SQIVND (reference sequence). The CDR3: CASSQGTAYGYTF. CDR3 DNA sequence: TGTGCCAGTAGTCAGGGGACAGCTTATGGCTACACCTTC.

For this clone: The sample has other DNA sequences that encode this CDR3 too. The CDR3, as DNA: TGTGCCAGCAGCTTATCCGGGGATACGCAGTATTTT. Translated: CASSLSGDTQYF. The chain has TRBV7-9 and TRBJ2-3; D remains ambiguous. V dropped 2 bases and J dropped 6 bases, with 6 bases sitting between them. The CDR3 consists of 12 residues. Germline CDR1 reads SEHNR; CDR2 reads FQNEAQ (reference sequence).

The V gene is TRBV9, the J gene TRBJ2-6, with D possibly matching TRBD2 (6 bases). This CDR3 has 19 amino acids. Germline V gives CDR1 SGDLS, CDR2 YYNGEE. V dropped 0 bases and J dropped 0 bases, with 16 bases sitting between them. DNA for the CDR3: TGTGCCAGCAGCGTAGGGCTCGGGACGGGAGTCTCTGGGGCCAACGTCCTGACTTTC. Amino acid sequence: CASSVGLGTGVSGANVLTF.

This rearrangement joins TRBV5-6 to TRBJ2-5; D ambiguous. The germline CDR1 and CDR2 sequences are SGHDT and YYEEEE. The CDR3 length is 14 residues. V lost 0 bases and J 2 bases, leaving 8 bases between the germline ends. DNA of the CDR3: TGTGCCAGCAGCTTGGGTTATGGACAAGAGACCCAGTACTTC. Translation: CASSLGYGQETQYF.

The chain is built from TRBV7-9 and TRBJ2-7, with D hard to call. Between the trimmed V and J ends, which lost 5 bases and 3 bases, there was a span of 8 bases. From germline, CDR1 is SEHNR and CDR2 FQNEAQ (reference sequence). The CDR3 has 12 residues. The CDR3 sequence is CASSTDGYEQYF. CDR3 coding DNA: TGTGCCAGCAGCACGGACGGCTACGAGCAGTACTTC. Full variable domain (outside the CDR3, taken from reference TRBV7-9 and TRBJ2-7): DTGVSQNPRHKITKRGQNVTFRCDPISEHNRLYWYRQTLGQGPEFLTYFQNEAQLEKSRLLSDRFSAERPKGSFSTLEIQRTEQGDSAMYLCASSTDGYEQYFGPGTRLTVT.

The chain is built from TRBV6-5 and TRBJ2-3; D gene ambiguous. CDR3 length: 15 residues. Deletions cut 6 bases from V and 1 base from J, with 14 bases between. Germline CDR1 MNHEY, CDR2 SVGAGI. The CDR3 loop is CASSLHPSRTDTQYF. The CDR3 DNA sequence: TGTGCCAGCAGCCTCCACCCTAGTCGCACAGATACGCAGTATTTT.

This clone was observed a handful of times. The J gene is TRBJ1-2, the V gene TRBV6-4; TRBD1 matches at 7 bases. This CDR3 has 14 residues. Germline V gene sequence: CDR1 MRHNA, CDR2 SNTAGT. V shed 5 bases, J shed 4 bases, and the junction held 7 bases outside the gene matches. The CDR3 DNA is TGTGCCAGCAGTCCGGGGGGACAGCCCTATGGCTACACCTTC. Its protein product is CASSPGGQPYGYTF.